These 10 T cell receptor beta chains originate from one sample sequenced in a study of blood T cell repertoires in COVID-19 (dated by TCRdb to the early 2020s). Libraries were made using the immunoSEQ multiplex PCR assay. TCRdb stores this immuneACCESS table with in-frame sequences only. Part of the clones is absent; in the studies checked, under half of the shortfall reflects unresolved V genes, and no reason is known for the rest. This sample comprises 95,000 to 110,000 clones, 70% to 90% of them detected only once. The ten most abundant clones make up 3.5% of the sample. The sample was peripheral blood. The source of these receptors is an older woman with acute or convalescent COVID-19.

The V call is TRBV28, the J call TRBJ1-2; D not resolved. Germline CDR1 MDHEN, CDR2 SYDVKM. Trimming took 10 bases from V and 8 from J, leaving 17 bases between them. The CDR3 is 12 amino acids. In DNA, the CDR3 is TGTGCCACCACGGACGGTGGAGGAGGCTACACCTTC. This gives the protein CATTDGGGGYTF.

The J gene is TRBJ1-6, the V gene TRBV28; 8 nucleotides line up with TRBD1. This CDR3 comprises 17 residues. V shed 5 bases and J 7 bases; nucleotides not matched to a gene: 13. Per germline, CDR1 MDHEN and CDR2 SYDVKM. As DNA, the CDR3 is TGTGCCAGCAGTGGCAGGGGGCAAATAAAAGGAAATTCACCCCTCCACTTT. Translated: CASSGRGQIKGNSPLHF.

The chain is built from TRBV3-1 (or the pseudogene TRBV3-2) and TRBJ2-7; D unresolved. The CDR3 is 11 amino acids. Germline V CDR1 and CDR2: LGHDT, YNNKEL (reference sequence). Trimming shortened V by 7 bases and J by 6 bases, and 10 bases separated the two germline ends. The CDR3 nucleotides are TGTGCCAGCACCGGAGCCGGCGAGCAGTACTTC. It is translated as CASTGAGEQYF.

This chain uses TRBV19 with TRBJ1-1; no clear D gene. Trimming pared 3 bases from V and 1 base from J, leaving 6 bases between. The CDR3 covers 13 residues. Germline V gene lookup returns CDR1 LNHDA and CDR2 SQIVND (reference sequence). CDR3 bases: TGTGCCAGTAGTATTTCAAAGAACACTGAAGCTTTCTTT. Its translation: CASSISKNTEAFF.

This clone was picked up a small number of times. This rearrangement joins TRBV6-6 to TRBJ1-1, with D possibly matching TRBD1 (5 bases). Trimming pared 8 bases from V and 0 bases from J, leaving 10 bases between. This CDR3 has 13 amino acids. Germline CDR1 reads MNHNY; CDR2 reads SVGAGI (reference sequence). CDR3 DNA sequence: TGTGCCAGCCCTAAAGGGGTGAACACTGAAGCTTTCTTT. It yields the protein CASPKGVNTEAFF.

The J gene is TRBJ1-5, the V gene TRBV9, with 8 bases that match TRBD1. The CDR3 extends over 15 amino acids. The V gene end was trimmed by 4 bases and the J gene end by 3 bases; junction bases not matched to a gene: 6. Germline V gives CDR1 SGDLS, CDR2 YYNGEE. Written as DNA, the CDR3 is TGTGCCAGCAGCACCGGGACAGGATTCAATCAGCCCCAGCATTTT. This sequence encodes CASSTGTGFNQPQHF.

The rearrangement links TRBV10-3 to TRBJ1-2; TRBD1 agrees at 8 bases. V shed 5 bases and J 3 bases; nucleotides not matched to a gene: 5. This CDR3 is 14 amino acids long. The germline V gene has CDR1 ENHRY and CDR2 SYGVKD. CDR3: CAISPDRGDYGYTF. CDR3 in DNA: TGTGCCATCAGTCCAGACAGGGGAGACTATGGCTACACCTTC.

The chain carries TRBV5-1 and TRBJ1-3, with D possibly TRBD1 on 6 matching bases. The CDR3 is made up of 16 amino acids. The germline CDR1 and CDR2 sequences are SGHRS and YFSETQ. V lost 3 bases and J 2 bases, leaving 15 bases between the germline ends. Here the CDR3 DNA reads TGCGCCAGCAGCTCCCTACAGGGCTCTACTGGAAACACCATATATTTT. Translating gives CASSSLQGSTGNTIYF.

J is TRBJ1-5 and V is TRBV10-2; weak D call: TRBD1 (6 bases). Germline V gene lookup returns CDR1 WSHSY and CDR2 SAAADI. The CDR3 is 14 amino acids. Trimming removed 6 bases at V and 3 bases at J, with 12 bases between. The CDR3 here is CASRRQETNQPQHF. In DNA, the CDR3 is TGCGCCAGCAGAAGACAGGAAACCAATCAGCCCCAGCATTTT.

V gene TRBV7-9 combines with J gene TRBJ1-1; TRBD1 agrees at 11 bases. V was pared by 5 bases and J by 10 bases, with 9 bases of the junction left unmatched. This CDR3 comprises 14 residues. The V gene's germline CDR1 is SEHNR and CDR2 FQNEAQ (reference sequence). The CDR3 DNA is TGTGCCAGCAGCACCGGGACAGGGGGTTTACGAGCTTTCTTT. Translating gives CASSTGTGGLRAFF. Based on the CDR3 plus reference TRBV7-9 and TRBJ1-1, the full variable domain is DTGVSQNPRHKITKRGQNVTFRCDPISEHNRLYWYRQTLGQGPEFLTYFQNEAQLEKSRLLSDRFSAERPKGSFSTLEIQRTEQGDSAMYLCASSTGTGGLRAFFGQGTRLTVV.